This T cell receptor beta chain was recorded in a study of cytomegalovirus exposure and HLA in healthy donors. Of note for this clone: The antigen is unknown.

The CDR3 loop spans 14 amino acids. Looked up from germline, CDR1 is MNHNY and CDR2 is SVGAGI (reference sequence). V was pared by 4 bases and J by 6 bases, with 15 bases between. Study-wide results and limits: Earlier analysis found most TCR beta V segments productive about 90% or about 30% of the time.

The PCR had 60 Vbeta and 13 Jbeta primers. The data were produced by immunoSEQ multiplex PCR, yet TCRdb's version contains in-frame clones alone and is incomplete. The repertoire includes around 150,000 clones, nearly 80% of them detected once, and over 12% sits in the top ten. The sequenced sample consisted of PBMCs. The origin of this receptor is a man aged 45-65 years in good health and CMV-seropositive. The J gene is TRBJ1-2, the V gene TRBV6-6; a weak D match, TRBD1 (5 bases). CDR3 nucleotide sequence: TGTGCCAGCAGTTGGTCCCAGGGTGAGCATGGCTACACCTTC. Encoded protein: CASSWSQGEHGYTF.